Below are 8 T cell receptor beta chains sequenced from a single sample in a study of long-term antiretroviral therapy in people with HIV (dated by TCRdb to between 2021 and 2024). The immunoSEQ hsTCRB v3.0 assay was used at survey level resolution to sequence the TRB variable region. TCRdb took over this immuneACCESS table, retaining in-frame rearrangements with V and J assigned. Such tables are incomplete; in checked studies, under half of the missing clones stem from an unresolved V gene, and the remainder is unexplained. For this sample the table gives over 35,000 clones, of which approximately 94% were detected only once. The ten most abundant clones make up approximately 2% of the sample. Source: unsorted PBMCs, taken about 9.1 years after starting antiretroviral therapy. The receptors derive from a man younger than 40 with HIV.

The rearrangement uses TRBV6-5 and TRBJ2-2; TRBD1 is a possible D gene (5 bases). CDR1 and CDR2 (germline): MNHEY, SVGAGI. Deletions cut 5 bases from V and 5 bases from J, with 12 bases between. The length of the CDR3 is 14 residues. The CDR3 loop is CASSHSQGTGELFF. In DNA, the CDR3 is TGTGCCAGCAGTCATAGCCAGGGAACCGGGGAGCTGTTTTTT.

The V call is TRBV14, the J call TRBJ2-4; 8 bases agree with TRBD1. The CDR3 extends over 17 amino acids. CDR1 SGHDN and CDR2 FVKESK come from the germline V gene. The J segment lost 7 bases and the V segment lost 3 bases, leaving 14 bases of the junction unmatched. The CDR3 DNA is TGTGCCAGCAGCCATAAAGGAGCAGGGGGCTCAAAGAACATTCAGTACTTC. It translates to CASSHKGAGGSKNIQYF.

V gene TRBV5-8 combines with J gene TRBJ2-7, with 8 bases fitting TRBD1. The CDR3 contains 13 residues. J was trimmed by 6 bases and V by 2 bases; bases with no gene match: 4. Germline-derived CDR1 and CDR2 are SGHTS and YDEGEE. The CDR3 loop reads CASSFRGQVEQYF. CDR3 DNA sequence: TGTGCCAGCAGCTTTCGGGGACAGGTCGAGCAGTACTTC. The full variable domain, in which reference TRBV5-8 and TRBJ2-7 provide the parts outside the CDR3, is EAGVTQSPTHLIKTRGQQATLRCSPISGHTSVYWYQQALGLGLQFLLWYDEGEERNRGNFPPRFSGRQFPNYSSELNVNALELEDSALYLCASSFRGQVEQYFGPGTRLTVT.

The chain employs TRBV4-1 and TRBJ1-2; 7 nucleotides agree with TRBD1. Germline values: CDR1 MGHRA, CDR2 YSYEKL. The CDR3 covers 18 residues. J lost 2 bases, V lost 5 bases, and 17 bases had no gene match. As DNA, the CDR3 is TGCGCCAGCAGCTGGAGGGGGCCGCCGATAACGCTCAACTATGGCTACACCTTC. The encoded protein is CASSWRGPPITLNYGYTF.

The V gene is TRBV5-4, the J gene TRBJ1-2; D perhaps matches TRBD1 (6 bases). The V gene lost 0 bases and the J gene lost 0 bases, with 9 bases spanning the gap. CDR1 is SGHNT, CDR2 YYREEE, per germline (reference sequence). The CDR3 loop spans 15 amino acids. CDR3 nucleotide sequence: TGTGCCAGCAGCTTGGACAGGGTTACTAACTATGGCTACACCTTC. It is translated as CASSLDRVTNYGYTF.

The chain recombines TRBV12-5 with TRBJ1-6; weak D call: TRBD1 (6 bases). V gave up 5 bases and J gave up 7 bases, with 9 bases separating them. CDR3 size: 13 residues. Germline V gene lookup returns CDR1 LGHNT and CDR2 FRNRAP. In nucleotides, the CDR3 is TGTGCTAGTGGTCTGGGGACAAATTCACCCCTCCACTTT. It is translated as CASGLGTNSPLHF.

The chain uses TRBV27 and TRBJ2-1, with 10 bases identical to TRBD2. CDR1 and CDR2 from the germline V gene are MNHEY and SMNVEV (reference sequence). The CDR3 has 18 amino acids. V shed 6 bases, J shed 4 bases, and the junction held 15 bases outside the gene matches. CDR3 nucleotide sequence: TGTGCCAGCAGCTCCGGGACTAGCGCCTACTTAAATTACAATGAGCAGTTCTTC. Residues: CASSSGTSAYLNYNEQFF.

V usage is TRBV11-2 and J usage is TRBJ2-2, with D unresolved. Germline values: CDR1 SGHAT, CDR2 FQNNGV. Trimming took off 2 bases at V and 0 bases at J, with 4 bases between the two ends. The CDR3 runs 14 residues. CDR3 nucleotide sequence: TGTGCCAGCAGCTTAACAACGAACACCGGGGAGCTGTTTTTT. Translation: CASSLTTNTGELFF. The complete variable domain, with remaining parts taken from reference TRBV11-2 and TRBJ2-2, reads EAGVAQSPRYKIIEKRQSVAFWCNPISGHATLYWYQQILGQGPKLLIQFQNNGVVDDSQLPKDRFSAERLKGVDSTLKIQPAKLEDSAVYLCASSLTTNTGELFFGEGSRLTVL.